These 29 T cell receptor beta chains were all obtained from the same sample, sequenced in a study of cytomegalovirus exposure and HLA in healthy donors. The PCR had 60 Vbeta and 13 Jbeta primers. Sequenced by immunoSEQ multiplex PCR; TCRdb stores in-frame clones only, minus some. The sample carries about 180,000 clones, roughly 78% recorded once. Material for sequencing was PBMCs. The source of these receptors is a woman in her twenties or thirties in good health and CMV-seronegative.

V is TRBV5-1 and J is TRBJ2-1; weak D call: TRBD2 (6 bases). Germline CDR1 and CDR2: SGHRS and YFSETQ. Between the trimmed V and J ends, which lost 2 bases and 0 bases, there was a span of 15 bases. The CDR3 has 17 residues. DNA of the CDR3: TGCGCCAGCAGCTTCTCCGGGGGTGATAGCTCCTACAATGAGCAGTTCTTC. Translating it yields CASSFSGGDSSYNEQFF.

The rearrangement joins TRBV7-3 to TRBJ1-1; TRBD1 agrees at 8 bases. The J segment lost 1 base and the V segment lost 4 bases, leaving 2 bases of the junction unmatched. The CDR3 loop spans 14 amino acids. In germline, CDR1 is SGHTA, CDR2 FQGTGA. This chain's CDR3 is CASSSDRENTEAFF. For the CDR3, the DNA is TGTGCCAGCAGCTCGGACAGGGAGAACACTGAAGCTTTCTTT.

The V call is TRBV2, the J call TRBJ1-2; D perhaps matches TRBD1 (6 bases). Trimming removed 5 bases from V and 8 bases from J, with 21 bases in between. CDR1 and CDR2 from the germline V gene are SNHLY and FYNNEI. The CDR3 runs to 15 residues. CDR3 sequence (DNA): TGTGCCAGCAGTCAGAGGGGGGGTGTCAATAGCGGCTACACCTTC. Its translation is CASSQRGGVNSGYTF.

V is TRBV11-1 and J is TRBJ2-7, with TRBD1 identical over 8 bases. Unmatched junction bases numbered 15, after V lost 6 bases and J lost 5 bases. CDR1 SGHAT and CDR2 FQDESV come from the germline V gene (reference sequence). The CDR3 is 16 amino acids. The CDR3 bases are TGTGCCAGCAGTTTGTTCAGGGGGCGAGATACCCACGAGCAGTACTTC. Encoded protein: CASSLFRGRDTHEQYF. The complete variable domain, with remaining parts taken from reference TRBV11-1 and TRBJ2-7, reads EAEVAQSPRYKITEKSQAVAFWCDPISGHATLYWYRQILGQGPELLVQFQDESVVDDSQLPKDRFSAERLKGVDSTLKIQPAELGDSAMYLCASSLFRGRDTHEQYFGPGTRLTVT.

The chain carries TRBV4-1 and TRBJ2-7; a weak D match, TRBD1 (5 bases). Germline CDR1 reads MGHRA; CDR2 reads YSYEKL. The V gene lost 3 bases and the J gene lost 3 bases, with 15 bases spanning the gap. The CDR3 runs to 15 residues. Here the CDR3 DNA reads TGCGCCAGCAGCCAGGTTACGGCAGGGAACTACGAGCAGTACTTC. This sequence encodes CASSQVTAGNYEQYF.

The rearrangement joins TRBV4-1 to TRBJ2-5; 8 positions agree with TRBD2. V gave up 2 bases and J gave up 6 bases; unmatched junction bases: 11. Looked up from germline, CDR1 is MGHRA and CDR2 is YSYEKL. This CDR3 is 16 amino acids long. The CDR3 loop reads CASSQPGTRVGKTQYF. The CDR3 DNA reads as TGCGCCAGCAGCCAACCCGGGACTAGAGTCGGAAAGACCCAGTACTTC.

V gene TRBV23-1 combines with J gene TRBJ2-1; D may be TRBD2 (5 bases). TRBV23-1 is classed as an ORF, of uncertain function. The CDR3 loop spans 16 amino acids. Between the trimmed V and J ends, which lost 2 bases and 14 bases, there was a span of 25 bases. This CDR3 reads CASSQTEGSEREREFF. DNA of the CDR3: TGCGCCAGCAGTCAAACAGAGGGCTCAGAGAGAGAAAGGGAGTTCTTC.

The CDR3 DNA sequence: TGTGCCAGAAGACCTCAAAGGAGGGACCTCCACTTT. This codes for CARRPQRRDLHF. This chain links TRBV5-3 with TRBJ1-6; D not certain. TRBV5-3 counts as an open reading frame of uncertain function. Trimming took off 5 bases at V and 15 bases at J, with 15 bases between the two ends. This CDR3 has 12 residues.

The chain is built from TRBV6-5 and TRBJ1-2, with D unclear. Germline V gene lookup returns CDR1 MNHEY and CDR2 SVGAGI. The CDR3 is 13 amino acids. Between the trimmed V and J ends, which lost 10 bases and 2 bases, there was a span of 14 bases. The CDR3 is CATVSGRNYGYTF. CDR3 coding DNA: TGTGCCACCGTGTCGGGGAGAAACTATGGCTACACCTTC.

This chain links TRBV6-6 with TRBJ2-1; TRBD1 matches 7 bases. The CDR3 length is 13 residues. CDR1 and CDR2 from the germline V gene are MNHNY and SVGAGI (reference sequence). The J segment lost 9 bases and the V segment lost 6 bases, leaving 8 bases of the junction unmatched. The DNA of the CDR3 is TGTGCCAGCAGGGTGACAGGGCACGGTGAGCAGTTCTTC. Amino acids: CASRVTGHGEQFF.

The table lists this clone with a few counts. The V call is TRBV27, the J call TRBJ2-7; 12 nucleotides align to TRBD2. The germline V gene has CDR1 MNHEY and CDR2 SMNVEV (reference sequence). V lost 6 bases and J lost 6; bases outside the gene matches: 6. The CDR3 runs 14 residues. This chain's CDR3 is CASRRGLAGFEQYF. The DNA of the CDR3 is TGTGCCAGCAGACGCGGACTAGCGGGGTTCGAGCAGTACTTC.

CDR3 residues: CASTRTGNPTDTQYF. CDR3 nucleotides: TGTGCCAGCACTCGGACAGGGAACCCCACAGATACGCAGTATTTT. This chain links TRBV6-1 with TRBJ2-3; 8 positions match TRBD1. The germline gives CDR1 MNHNS, CDR2 SASEGT. The length of the CDR3 is 15 residues. The V segment lost 7 bases and the J segment 2 bases; nucleotides outside the gene matches: 8.

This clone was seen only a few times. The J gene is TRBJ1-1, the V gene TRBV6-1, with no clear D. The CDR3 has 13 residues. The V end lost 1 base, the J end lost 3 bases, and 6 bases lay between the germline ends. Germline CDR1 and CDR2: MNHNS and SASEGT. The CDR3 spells CASSEGGHTEAFF. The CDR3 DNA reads TGTGCCAGCAGTGAAGGTGGCCACACTGAAGCTTTCTTT.

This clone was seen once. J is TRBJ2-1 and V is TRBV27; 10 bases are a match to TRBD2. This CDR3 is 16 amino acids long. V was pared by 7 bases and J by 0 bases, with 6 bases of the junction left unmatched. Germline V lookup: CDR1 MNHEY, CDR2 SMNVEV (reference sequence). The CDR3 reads CASNKAGGSSYNEQFF. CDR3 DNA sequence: TGTGCCAGCAACAAAGCGGGGGGGAGCTCCTACAATGAGCAGTTCTTC.

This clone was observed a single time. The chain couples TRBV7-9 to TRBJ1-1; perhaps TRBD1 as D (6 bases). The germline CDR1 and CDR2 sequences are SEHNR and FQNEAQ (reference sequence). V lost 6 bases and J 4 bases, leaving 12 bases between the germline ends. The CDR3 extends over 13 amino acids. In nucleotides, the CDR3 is TGTGCCAGCAGGGTTATAGGGGGCACTGAAGCTTTCTTT. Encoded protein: CASRVIGGTEAFF.

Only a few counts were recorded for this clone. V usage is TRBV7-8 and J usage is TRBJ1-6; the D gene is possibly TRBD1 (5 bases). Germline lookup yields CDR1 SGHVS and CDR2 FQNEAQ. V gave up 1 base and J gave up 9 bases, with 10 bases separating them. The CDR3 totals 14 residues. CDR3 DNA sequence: TGTGCCAGCAGCTTAGGTGGGGCGAGTTCACCCCTCCACTTT. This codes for CASSLGGASSPLHF. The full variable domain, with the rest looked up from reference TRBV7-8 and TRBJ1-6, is GAGVSQSPRYKVAKRGQDVALRCDPISGHVSLFWYQQALGQGPEFLTYFQNEAQLDKSGLPSDRFFAERPEGSVSTLKIQRTQQEDSAVYLCASSLGGASSPLHFGNGTRLTVT.

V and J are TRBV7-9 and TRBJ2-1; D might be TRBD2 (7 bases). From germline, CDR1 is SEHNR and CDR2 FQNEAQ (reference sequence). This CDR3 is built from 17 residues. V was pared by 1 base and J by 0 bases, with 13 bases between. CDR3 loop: CASSLVAGASSYNEQFF. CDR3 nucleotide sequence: TGTGCCAGCAGCTTAGTTGCGGGGGCCAGCTCCTACAATGAGCAGTTCTTC.

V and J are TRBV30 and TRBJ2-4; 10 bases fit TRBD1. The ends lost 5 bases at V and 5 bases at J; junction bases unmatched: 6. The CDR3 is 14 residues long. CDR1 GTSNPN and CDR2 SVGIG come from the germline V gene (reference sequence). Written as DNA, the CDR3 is TGTGCCTGGGACAGGGGGCGTCTGGAAAACATTCAGTACTTC. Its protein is CAWDRGRLENIQYF.

DNA of the CDR3: TGTGCCAGCAGCTTAGCGCGTAATAGACTAGCGGGGGGCGACAATGAGCAGTTCTTC. Encoded protein: CASSLARNRLAGGDNEQFF. The chain carries TRBV7-9 and TRBJ2-1, with 13 bases fitting TRBD2. The CDR3 extends over 19 amino acids. The germline gives CDR1 SEHNR, CDR2 FQNEAQ (reference sequence). With V trimmed by 0 bases and J by 5 bases, 10 bases remained unmatched.

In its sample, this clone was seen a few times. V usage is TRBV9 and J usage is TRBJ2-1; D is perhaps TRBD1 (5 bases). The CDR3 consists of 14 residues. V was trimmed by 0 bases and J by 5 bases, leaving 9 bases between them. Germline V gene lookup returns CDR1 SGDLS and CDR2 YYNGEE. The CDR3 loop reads CASSVGGANNEQFF. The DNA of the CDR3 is TGTGCCAGCAGCGTAGGTGGGGCCAACAATGAGCAGTTCTTC.

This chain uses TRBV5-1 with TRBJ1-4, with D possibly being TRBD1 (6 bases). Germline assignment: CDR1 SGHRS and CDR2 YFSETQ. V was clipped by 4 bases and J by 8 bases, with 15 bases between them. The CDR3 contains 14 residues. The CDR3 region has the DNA TGCGCCAGCAGCGTACAGGGAAGTGGGGAAAAACTGTTTTTT. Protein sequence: CASSVQGSGEKLFF.

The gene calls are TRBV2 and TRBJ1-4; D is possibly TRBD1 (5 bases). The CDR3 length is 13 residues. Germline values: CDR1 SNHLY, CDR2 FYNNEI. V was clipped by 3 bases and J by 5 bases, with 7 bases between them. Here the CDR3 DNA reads TGTGCCAGCAGTGACAGGGCCAATGAAAAACTGTTTTTT. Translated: CASSDRANEKLFF.

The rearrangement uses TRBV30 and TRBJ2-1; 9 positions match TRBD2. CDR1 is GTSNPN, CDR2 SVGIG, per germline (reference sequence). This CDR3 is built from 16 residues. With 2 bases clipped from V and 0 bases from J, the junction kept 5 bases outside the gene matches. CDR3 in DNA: TGTGCCTGGAGTAGCGGGGGGTCCCACTCCTACAATGAGCAGTTCTTC. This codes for CAWSSGGSHSYNEQFF.

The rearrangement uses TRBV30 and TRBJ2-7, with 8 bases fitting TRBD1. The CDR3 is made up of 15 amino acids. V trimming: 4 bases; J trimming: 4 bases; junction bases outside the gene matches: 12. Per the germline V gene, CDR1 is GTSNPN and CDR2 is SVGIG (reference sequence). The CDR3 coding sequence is TGTGCCTGGAACGGGGGACAGGACAGTACATACGAGCAGTACTTC. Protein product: CAWNGGQDSTYEQYF.

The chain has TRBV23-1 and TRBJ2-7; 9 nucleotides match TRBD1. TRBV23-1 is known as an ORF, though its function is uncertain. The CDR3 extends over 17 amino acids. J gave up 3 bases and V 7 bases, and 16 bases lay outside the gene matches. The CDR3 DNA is TGCGCCAGCACCCAGCCCAACCGGGACAGGGTCCTCTACGAGCAGTACTTC. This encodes CASTQPNRDRVLYEQYF.

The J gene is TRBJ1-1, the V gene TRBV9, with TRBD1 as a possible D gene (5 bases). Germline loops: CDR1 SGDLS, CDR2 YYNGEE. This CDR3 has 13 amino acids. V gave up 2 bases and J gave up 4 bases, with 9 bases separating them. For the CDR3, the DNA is TGTGCCAGCAGCGTGATGGGGGGCACTGAAGCTTTCTTT. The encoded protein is CASSVMGGTEAFF.

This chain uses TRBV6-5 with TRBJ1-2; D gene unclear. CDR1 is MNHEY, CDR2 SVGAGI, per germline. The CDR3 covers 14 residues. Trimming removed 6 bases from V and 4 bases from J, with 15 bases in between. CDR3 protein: CASRDGSRVYGYTF. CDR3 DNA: TGTGCCAGCAGGGACGGGTCGAGGGTCTATGGCTACACCTTC.

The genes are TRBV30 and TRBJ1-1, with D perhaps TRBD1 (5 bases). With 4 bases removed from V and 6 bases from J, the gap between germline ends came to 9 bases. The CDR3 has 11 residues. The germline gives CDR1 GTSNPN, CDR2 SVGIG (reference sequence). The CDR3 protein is CAWKGEAEAFF. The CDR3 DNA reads TGTGCCTGGAAAGGGGAGGCTGAAGCTTTCTTT. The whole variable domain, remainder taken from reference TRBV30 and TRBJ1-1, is SQTIHQWPATLVQPVGSPLSLECTVEGTSNPNLYWYRQAAGRGLQLLFYSVGIGQISSEVPQNLSASRPQDRQFILSSKKLLLSDSGFYLCAWKGEAEAFFGQGTRLTVV.

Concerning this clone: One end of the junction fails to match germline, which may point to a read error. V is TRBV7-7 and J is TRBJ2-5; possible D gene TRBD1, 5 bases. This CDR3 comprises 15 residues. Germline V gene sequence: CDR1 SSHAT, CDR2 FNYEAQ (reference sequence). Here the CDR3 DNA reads TGTGCTAGCAGCCTAAATTCCCAGGGTCAAGAGACCCAGTACTTC. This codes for CASSLNSQGQETQYF.